Described below is a single T cell receptor (beta chain) sequence and its context. Its antigen is not identified. TCRdb's table, derived via immunoSEQ multiplex PCR, lists solely in-frame clones and lacks some. This repertoire shows 73,000 or so clones, 92% found once; its top ten account for 8% to 10%. The CDR3 contains 15 residues. Germline V gene lookup returns CDR1 PRHDT and CDR2 FYEKMQ (reference sequence). Trimming pared 5 bases from V and 0 bases from J, leaving 12 bases between. The record originates from a study of OX40 agonist ivuxolimab in advanced cancers. As for the study in general: The eligibility criteria allowed prior anti-PD-1, anti-PD-L1 or anti-CTLA-4 therapy, and around 40% had some. Study-wide findings and caveats: Antigen specificity of clonally expanded peripheral T cells was not established. Low normalized clonal expansion also occurred in some nonresponding patients. There was clonal expansion of CD4+ and CD8+ blood T cells by week 6 at 0.1 to 3.0 mg/kg.

This chain links TRBV13 with TRBJ2-3; perhaps TRBD2 as D (6 bases). This sequence originates from an adult with an advanced solid tumor such as melanoma, head and neck, liver or kidney cancer. Sequencing used CD4+ or CD8+ T cells sorted from blood, obtained in a trial of the OX40 agonist ivuxolimab. The CDR3 here is CASSPWGDSTDTQYF. The CDR3 DNA follows: TGTGCCAGCAGCCCTTGGGGGGACAGCACAGATACGCAGTATTTT.